Listed here are 18 T cell receptor beta chains from one sample, sequenced in a study of blood T cell repertoires in COVID-19. Data came from immunoSEQ multiplex PCR; TCRdb stores just in-frame clones and leaves some out. Of about 200,000 clones listed, around 88% were seen once; the top ten hold roughly 8%. The sample comprised peripheral blood. These TCRs come from a woman between 50 and 59 years old with acute or convalescent COVID-19.

The rearrangement links TRBV5-1 to TRBJ1-1; no clear D. The V gene's germline CDR1 is SGHRS and CDR2 YFSETQ. The V end lost 4 bases, the J end lost 3 bases, and 16 bases lay between the germline ends. This CDR3 comprises 15 residues. CDR3 sequence: CASSPQEALDTEAFF. The CDR3, as DNA: TGCGCCAGCAGCCCCCAAGAAGCGTTGGACACTGAAGCTTTCTTT.

This clone occurred a few times. This chain uses TRBV5-5 with TRBJ2-7, with D perhaps TRBD1 (5 bases). Germline V gene lookup returns CDR1 SGHKS and CDR2 YYEKEE (reference sequence). The CDR3 has 14 residues. Trimming pared 2 bases from V and 5 bases from J, leaving 14 bases between. The CDR3 DNA follows: TGTGCCAGCAGCTTTTGGACAACGGGTGACGAGCAGTACTTC. It translates to CASSFWTTGDEQYF. The full variable domain, its missing parts supplied by reference TRBV5-5 and TRBJ2-7, is DAGVTQSPTHLIKTRGQQVTLRCSPISGHKSVSWYQQVLGQGPQFIFQYYEKEERGRGNFPDRFSARQFPNYSSELNVNALLLGDSALYLCASSFWTTGDEQYFGPGTRLTVT.

The V gene is TRBV9, the J gene TRBJ1-4, with 7 bases aligning to TRBD1. V was pared by 3 bases and J by 15 bases, with 8 bases of the junction left unmatched. There are 12 residues in the CDR3. CDR1 and CDR2 from the germline V gene are SGDLS and YYNGEE. The CDR3 region has the DNA TGTGCCAGCAGCGGGGACAGTAACATTTTGTTTTTT. Translating it yields CASSGDSNILFF.

This chain connects TRBV29-1 to TRBJ1-1; 7 bases line up with TRBD1. Trimming at V came to 5 bases and at J to 2 bases, leaving 5 bases not matched to a gene. This CDR3 is built from 13 residues. Germline lookup yields CDR1 SQVTM and CDR2 ANQGSEA. The CDR3 DNA sequence: TGCAGCGTTAACAGGGGATTCAACACTGAAGCTTTCTTT. This gives the protein CSVNRGFNTEAFF. The whole variable domain, filled in from reference TRBV29-1 and TRBJ1-1, reads SAVISQKPSRDICQRGTSLTIQCQVDSQVTMMFWYRQQPGQSLTLIATANQGSEATYESGFVIDKFPISRPNLTFSTLTVSNMSPEDSSIYLCSVNRGFNTEAFFGQGTRLTVV.

The V call is TRBV5-8, the J call TRBJ1-2, with D maybe TRBD1 (6 bases). CDR3 length: 14 amino acids. V lost 4 bases and J 6 bases, leaving 16 bases between the germline ends. Per germline, CDR1 SGHTS and CDR2 YDEGEE. DNA for the CDR3: TGTGCCAGCAGCCGGAGGGGGGGGTCCAATGGCTACACCTTC. Translation gives CASSRRGGSNGYTF.

In its sample, this clone is large (0.1 to 1%). The chain carries TRBV29-1 and TRBJ2-2, with TRBD2 matching over 8 bases. V shed 3 bases, J shed 5 bases, and the junction held 11 bases outside the gene matches. Germline V gene data show CDR1 as SQVTM and CDR2 as ANQGSEA. There are 16 residues in the CDR3. This CDR3 reads CSVEGTAGVGTGELFF. The CDR3 nucleotides are TGCAGCGTTGAGGGTACAGCGGGAGTTGGTACCGGGGAGCTGTTTTTT.

This clone came up a few times. V is TRBV11-1 and J is TRBJ2-7; 8 nucleotides match TRBD1. V shed 4 bases and J 5 bases; nucleotides not matched to a gene: 7. The CDR3 loop spans 14 amino acids. The germline V gene has CDR1 SGHAT and CDR2 FQDESV (reference sequence). The chain's CDR3 is CASSWQGARDEQYF. CDR3 nucleotides: TGTGCCAGCAGCTGGCAGGGGGCGAGGGACGAGCAGTACTTC.

CDR3 DNA sequence: TGTGCCAGCAGCGCGTCACAGGGGCCCGGGGAAAAACTGTTTTTT. Amino acids: CASSASQGPGEKLFF. The chain links TRBV7-6 to TRBJ1-4; 7 bases match TRBD1. Trimming cost V 5 bases and J 8 bases; bases outside gene matches: 11. Germline V gene sequence: CDR1 SGHVS, CDR2 FNYEAQ. The CDR3 runs to 15 residues.

Turning to this clone: Other nucleotide sequences from this sample produce the same CDR3. This sequence joins TRBV28 and TRBJ2-5, with no clear D. Trimming pared 2 bases from V and 5 bases from J, leaving 3 bases between. CDR3 length: 11 residues. The germline gives CDR1 MDHEN, CDR2 SYDVKM. CDR3 in DNA: TGTGCCAGCAGTTTACGGGAGACCCAGTACTTC. Encoded protein: CASSLRETQYF. Full variable domain (outside the CDR3, taken from reference TRBV28 and TRBJ2-5): DVKVTQSSRYLVKRTGEKVFLECVQDMDHENMFWYRQDPGLGLRLIYFSYDVKMKEKGDIPEGYSVSREKKERFSLILESASTNQTSMYLCASSLRETQYFGPGTRLLVL.

The chain employs TRBV28 and TRBJ2-7; 8 positions agree with TRBD1. The CDR3 sequence is 16 residues long. J gave up 3 bases and V 5 bases, and 12 bases lay outside the gene matches. Germline lookup yields CDR1 MDHEN and CDR2 SYDVKM. The DNA of the CDR3 is TGTGCCAGCAGTCCCCATGGCAGGACAGGGTTCTACGAGCAGTACTTC. Translating it yields CASSPHGRTGFYEQYF. Looking up the rest from reference TRBV28 and TRBJ2-7 gives the full variable domain: DVKVTQSSRYLVKRTGEKVFLECVQDMDHENMFWYRQDPGLGLRLIYFSYDVKMKEKGDIPEGYSVSREKKERFSLILESASTNQTSMYLCASSPHGRTGFYEQYFGPGTRLTVT.

This chain links TRBV14 with TRBJ2-3; the D is unclear. Germline V gene data show CDR1 as SGHDN and CDR2 as FVKESK. This CDR3 comprises 14 residues. The V and J ends lost 2 bases and 2 bases respectively, with 8 bases between them. CDR3 sequence: CASSQFYITDTQYF. CDR3 bases: TGTGCCAGCAGCCAATTCTATATCACAGATACGCAGTATTTT.

This clone was counted a few times. The chain combines TRBV5-6 with TRBJ2-4; 9 bases are a match to TRBD1. The CDR3 runs to 15 residues. Germline loops: CDR1 SGHDT, CDR2 YYEEEE. V was pared by 3 bases and J by 7 bases, with 8 bases of the junction left unmatched. As DNA, the CDR3 is TGTGCCAGCAGCTACTCCGGGACAGGGATGAACATTCAGTACTTC. It encodes CASSYSGTGMNIQYF. The variable domain in full, with the rest retrieved from reference TRBV5-6 and TRBJ2-4, is DAGVTQSPTHLIKTRGQQVTLRCSPKSGHDTVSWYQQALGQGPQFIFQYYEEEERQRGNFPDRFSGHQFPNYSSELNVNALLLGDSALYLCASSYSGTGMNIQYFGAGTRLSVL.

This clone was counted once. The J gene is TRBJ2-1, the V gene TRBV9, with 7 bases matching TRBD2. CDR1 SGDLS and CDR2 YYNGEE come from the germline V gene. The CDR3 loop spans 15 amino acids. V was clipped by 3 bases and J by 4 bases; unmatched bases: 7. The CDR3 here is CASSARLAGYNEQFF. The CDR3 DNA follows: TGTGCCAGCAGCGCAAGACTAGCAGGATACAATGAGCAGTTCTTC.

The rearrangement joins TRBV25-1 to TRBJ1-4; D ambiguous. Trimming took off 5 bases at V and 4 bases at J, with 14 bases between the two ends. Germline V gene data show CDR1 as MGHDK and CDR2 as SYGVNS. This CDR3 region has 15 residues. CDR3 sequence: CASSTSLSSNEKLFF. The CDR3, as DNA: TGTGCCAGCAGTACATCTCTTTCTAGTAATGAAAAACTGTTTTTT.

This clone has only one observation. V and J are TRBV18 and TRBJ2-7, with D tentatively TRBD2 (5 bases). Germline assignment: CDR1 KGHSH and CDR2 LQKENI. There are 14 residues in the CDR3. V was pared by 4 bases and J by 2 bases, with 12 bases between. CDR3 in DNA: TGTGCCAGCTCACGGTCCAGCGGACCCTACGAGCAGTACTTC. Translating gives CASSRSSGPYEQYF.

The chain uses TRBV21-1 and TRBJ1-2; TRBD1, the table's D call, lacks a check against the DNA. TRBV21-1 is recorded as a pseudogene. The CDR3 runs to 13 residues. CDR3: CASSPQGNDGYTF. The CDR3 bases are TGTGCCAGCAGCCCCCAGGGGAATGATGGCTACACCTTC.

This clone was observed once. This sequence joins TRBV7-2 and TRBJ2-5, with TRBD2 matching over 8 bases. The V and J ends lost 5 bases and 3 bases, in that order; junction bases with no gene match: 5. Germline values: CDR1 SGHTA, CDR2 FQGNSA. The CDR3 consists of 14 residues. In nucleotides, the CDR3 is TGTGCCAGCAGCCCCCGGGGGGGAGAAGAGACCCAGTACTTC. Protein: CASSPRGGEETQYF.

The chain uses TRBV6-5 and TRBJ1-5, with 10 bases matching TRBD1. This CDR3 has 15 residues. V lost 6 bases and J lost 4; bases outside the gene matches: 6. CDR1 and CDR2 (germline): MNHEY, SVGAGI. The chain's CDR3 is CASRTGTGENQPQHF. In DNA form, the CDR3 reads TGTGCCAGCAGGACCGGGACAGGGGAAAATCAGCCCCAGCATTTT.